A single T cell receptor (beta chain) is shown here with its context. Its antigen is not identified. CDR3 and TCR beta VDJ profiling relied on a genomic DNA template. TCRdb re-analysed the reads in MiXCR, keeping a single row per CDR3 protein. The sample records some 92,000 distinct CDR3 sequences, 55% to 80% being singletons. The data derive from a study of CD8+CD57+ T cells in acquired aplastic anemia. Study summary: DNA per sorted CD4+ or CD8+ sample ranged about 0.2 to 30 ug, averaging 3.2 ug. Findings of the study overall: Comparison of patients with controls identified some 29 shared CD8+ CDR3 sequences.

Trimming left V 2 bases short and J 5 bases short, with 15 bases between. The CDR3 spans 15 residues. Germline V gene lookup returns CDR1 SGHAT and CDR2 FQNNGV. The sequenced patients had an expansion of CD8+CD57+ cells seen by flow cytometry. Input material: sorted CD4+, CD8+, or CD8+CD57+ T cells (not recorded which) from PBMCs. The TCR originated in a human donor with aplastic anemia. The V and J genes are TRBV11-2 and TRBJ2-5; D may be TRBD2 (7 bases). The CDR3 sequence: CASSLSGGALETQYF. The CDR3 DNA reads TGTGCCAGCAGCTTAAGTGGGGGGGCGCTTGAGACCCAGTACTTC.